This T cell receptor beta chain is drawn from a study of brain T cells in children with intractable seizures. General study results and limits: Clones missing pre-surgery may reflect undersampling of that blood sample. Only CDR3 sequence similarity suggested viral specificity, without known HCMV serostatus.

The protocol was immunoSEQ multiplex PCR, while the TCRdb copy is restricted to in-frame clones and leaves out a portion. In the table there are 70,000 to 90,000 clones, 90% to 95% of which are singletons. Per the germline V gene, CDR1 is SGDLS and CDR2 is YYNGEE. Trimming stripped 4 bases from V and 7 bases from J, with 11 bases between. This CDR3 is 13 amino acids long. On this clone: No antigen is known for it.

Sequencing was limited to surgery cases with top T cell transcript signatures in brain tissue. Patients received at least one anti-epileptic drug before surgery. The source material was peripheral blood, sampled at surgery. The origin of this receptor is a boy in the first two years of life with tuberous sclerosis and intractable seizures. The gene calls are TRBV9 and TRBJ2-2, with TRBD2 as a possible D gene (5 bases). In DNA form, the CDR3 reads TGTGCCAGCAGCTTTAGGAGCGGCGGGGAGCTGTTTTTT. As protein: CASSFRSGGELFF. Based on the CDR3 plus reference TRBV9 and TRBJ2-2, the full variable domain is DSGVTQTPKHLITATGQRVTLRCSPRSGDLSVYWYQQSLDQGLQFLIQYYNGEERAKGNILERFSAQQFPDLHSELNLSSLELGDSALYFCASSFRSGGELFFGEGSRLTVL.